This T cell receptor (beta chain) is drawn from a study of molecular identifiers for immune sequencing clone quantification. The CDR3 covers 10 residues. V shed 1 base and J shed 10 bases, with 5 bases lying between them. Germline CDR1 and CDR2: SQVTM and ANQGSEA. TCRdb processed the PCR reads anew with MiXCR; each CDR3 protein has one entry. The table includes roughly 40,000 distinct CDR3 sequences, less than 20% detected once. The source is a human donor in good health. Some libraries in this study had Jurkat cell RNA spiked in. The chain carries TRBV29-1 and TRBJ2-1; D remains unclear. Sequenced: naive CD8+ T cells from blood, with Jurkat cell RNA spiked in. Documented subset: FACS-sorted CD8+CD4-CCR7+CD45RA+ naive T cells. The CDR3 DNA reads TGCAGCGTTGAAGGTAGGGAGCAGTTCTTC. It is translated as CSVEGREQFF.